This entry describes one T cell receptor (beta chain). The specificity of this receptor is unknown. No much larger clone exists at a distance of one base, and base qualities are not known. Trimming takes 4 bases off V and 0 bases off J; junction bases not matched to a gene: 3. Counted from cysteine to phenylalanine, this CDR3 has 15 amino acids. The only DNA kept is the CDR3, 45 bases in frame from the first base. Via the germline V gene, CDR1 is LGHNA and CDR2 YNFKEQ. The data derive from a study of cytomegalovirus exposure and HLA in healthy donors (dated by TCRdb to the late 2010s). Regarding the research as a whole: An earlier analysis of about 560 of the donors reported about 300 Gb of sequence data and 117 million unique TCR beta sequences obtained from some 170 million T cells. An early release that covered approximately 600 HLA-typed donors contained approximately 300 gigabases of sequencing data and around 80 million unique TCR sequences. The genetic ancestry cluster associated with self-reported Caucasian donors included over 80% of the roughly 400 genotyped donors. The study aimed to test whether signatures of past pathogen exposure could be identified by cataloging public T cell receptors. Using immunosequencing, the study profiled T cell repertoires from 500 to 800 subjects and related those repertoires to cytomegalovirus serostatus. A separate validation cohort of about 110 different subjects was used in addition to the approximately 700-subject first cohort. To predict cytomegalovirus infection status, the study combined high-throughput TCR immunosequencing, statistical association of individual TCRs with disease status, and machine learning. To study patterns of TCR occurrence, a later analysis re-analyzed previously published TCR beta repertoires from 500 to 850 donors and added high-resolution HLA genotyping. In the later analysis, no new phenotypic data were used to find candidate immune exposures; instead, reliance was placed on TCR beta sequences and their occurrence across donors. To decide whether each TCR beta V gene segment behaved as functional or pseudogenic, an earlier analysis of fewer than 750 of the donors relied on high-throughput TCR beta sequencing. Donor age, sex, ethnicity and CMV serostatus were compiled together with the repertoire data. In a later genetic analysis, genome-wide SNP genotypes for about 65% of the roughly 700 donors were used, and that subset was treated as a discovery cohort. Every discovery cohort repertoire had been produced on one sequencing platform. Both class I and class II loci were covered by HLA typing, at four-digit resolution. The number of typed donors differed by locus: 629-630 for A, B, C, DRB1 and DQB1; roughly 510 for DQA1; around 580 for DPA1; and about 450 for DPB1. Five DR-DQ haplotypes were treated as single units for association and clustering because of strong linkage in the cohort. Among around 400 genotyped donors of the cohort, an average of approximately 250,000 unique TCR beta nucleotide sequences were sequenced per donor, 15% to 20% of them non-productive.

The cohort comprised fewer than 700 healthy bone marrow donors. All cohort members were sampled while nominally healthy, although unrecorded immune exposures were likely present. The donor was CMV seronegative and was included in the group of a few hundred seronegative cohort members. Each donor provided a peripheral blood sample, and peripheral blood mononuclear cells were used for TCR beta sequencing. The Qiagen DNeasy Blood Extraction Kit was used to extract genomic DNA from the blood cell samples. Summary of the overall study and its limitations: Three of the identified cytomegalovirus-associated TCR beta chains were confirmed in vitro to be specific for cytomegalovirus antigens. The classifier was reported to diagnose cytomegalovirus status with high specificity and sensitivity in both the original cohort and the validation cohort. Because some donors lacked HLA typing at each locus, the association tests relied only on the typed subset. This cohort had only TCR beta chains sequenced, and the lack of alpha or paired-chain data limited which features could be detected. A later analysis associated 16,951 TCR beta sequences with specific HLA alleles at a false discovery rate of 0.05. Immune exposure information for the cohort was limited to CMV serostatus. An association between a missense DCLRE1C variant and V-gene and J-gene trimming of TCR beta chains was found in a later genetic analysis and replicated in an independent cohort. In the study, about 150 TCR beta chains were listed as associated with cytomegalovirus. When HLA alleles, especially DR and DQ, strongly co-occurred, attributing TCR associations to individual alleles was difficult. The authors suggested that the approach could potentially be generalized to other disease states and immunological phenotypes. In an earlier analysis of around 600 of the donors, most TCR beta V segments were observed in productive rearrangements about 90% or about 30% of the time, broadly matching IMGT annotations. In a later genetic analysis, fewer N-insertions in productive TCRs were reported among donors in an Asian-associated ancestry cluster than the roughly 700-donor mean. A later analysis found that most CMV-associated TCR beta chains appeared HLA-restricted, with HLA associations seemingly driven largely by CMV exposure. In a later analysis, HLA-associated TCR beta chains showed more clonal expansion and lower generation probabilities than non-associated chains that were equally common. Most TCR sequences were seen in very few donors, while some public TCRs were found in many individuals. A cluster of highly shared sequence variants was judged likely to be a technical artifact of the sequencing pipeline. A further reported finding was that TCR beta sequences accurately predicted the HLA-A and HLA-B alleles for most subjects in the first cohort. Linkage disequilibrium might explain the correlated functional status among segregating V segments, but an unknown experimental factor could not be ruled out. Several of the top co-occurrence clusters appeared to be linked to parvovirus B19, influenza, CMV and Epstein-Barr virus, according to a later analysis. Sequencing depth was assumed to be roughly uniform across donors in the presence/absence analyses, though that assumption may not hold. Because the 87-base-pair reads could not distinguish some IMGT-functional V segments, including TRBV6-2 and TRBV6-3, those segments were excluded. In a later analysis, the rate of TCR association differed among HLA loci, with DRB1 alleles having the most associated TCRs and HLA-C alleles having the fewest. Roughly 17 rarely observed V segments, including chromosome 9 orphons, were excluded from the earlier analysis of some 590 of the donors because counts were too low.

Library prep was done by the immunoSEQ multiplex PCR assay. For the multiplex PCR, a mixture combining 60 forward primers for TCR Vbeta segments and 13 reverse primers for TCR Jbeta segments was used. A multiplex PCR assay on genomic DNA amplified the CDR3 region of rearranged TCR beta genes. The Illumina HiSeq System was used to sequence the amplified TCR beta libraries as 87-base-pair reads. In the original analysis: A later analysis counted about 76 million unique TCR beta chains across the 666 repertoires, and some 11 million of these chains were shared by at least two donors. Raw reads were error-corrected and collapsed into unique sequences with a nearest-neighbor algorithm that merged closely related sequences to remove PCR and sequencing errors. To assign V, D and J gene segments, CDR3 sequences were aligned to IMGT reference sequences. For a sequence to be retained, a match of at least six nucleotides was required to both a V gene segment and a J gene segment. Rearrangements were classified as productive when the CDR3 lacked stop codons and remained in frame with V and J, and all other rearrangements were classified as non-productive. CDR3 was defined according to IMGT convention as the region running from the second conserved V-encoded cysteine to the conserved J-encoded phenylalanine. The earlier analysis of some 540 of the donors excluded any sequence lacking an unambiguous match to a single V gene segment. In an earlier analysis of roughly 500 of the donors, V segments were called functional above 56.7% productive rearrangements and were called segregating when the between-donor standard deviation exceeded 5%. To diagnose cytomegalovirus status from the catalog of TCR beta chain sequences, a statistical classification framework was built. In a later analysis, V and J genes were assigned by comparing TCR nucleotide sequences against IMGT/GENE-DB human TR gene sequences. The TCRdist pipeline was used in a later analysis to assign CDR3 sequences and most-parsimonious VDJ recombination scenarios. In a later analysis, every TCR beta chain was defined by the combination of its CDR3 amino acid sequence and its V-gene family, and reads without a unique V-gene family were dropped. A later analysis removed 600 or so highly shared, low-generation-probability nucleotide sequences to deal with suspected cross-contamination and a sequencing artifact. In a later analysis, a clonal expansion index was calculated for each public chain from normalized within-repertoire ranks of inferred template counts. In a later analysis, generation probabilities were computed using a VDJ recombination model fitted to out-of-frame rearrangements, and the results were checked against IGoR. Hypergeometric tests were used in a later analysis to score TCR-TCR, TCR-HLA and TCR-CMV co-occurrence, with a repertoire-size bias correction applied to the TCR pairs. To estimate false discovery rates, a later analysis permuted the HLA or CMV assignments 20 times. In a later analysis, co-occurring TCRs were grouped using DBSCAN, with TCRdist sequence similarity added in when clustering inside HLA-allele-positive subsets. Repertoires with fewer than 30,000 or more than 120,000 public chains, plus five repertoires with anomalous nucleotide sharing, were excluded from co-occurrence clustering. This is the immuneACCESS table as TCRdb keeps it, with only in-frame sequences that have V and J called. A part of the clones is gone; compared with another copy, unresolved V genes explain less than half, and the rest is unexplained. V and J calls plus clone size are reproduced from that table; the DNA served to infer D and trimming. Counted in this sample were over 120,000 clones; 75% to 80% of them appeared once. Nearly 4% of the sample belongs to the ten largest clones.

Sequenced input: PBMCs. The TCR originated in a male donor in good health and CMV-seronegative. Rearrangement joined TRBV4-2 to TRBJ1-3, and TRBD1 aligns with 7 junction nucleotides. The base sequence is TGTGCCAGCAGCCTAGGGACAGCCTCTGGAAACACCATATATTTT. Its translation is CASSLGTASGNTIYF.